Listed below are T cell receptor beta chains from one sample, sequenced in a study of cytomegalovirus exposure and HLA in healthy donors. Sequenced by immunoSEQ multiplex PCR; TCRdb stores in-frame clones only, minus some. Of 100,000 to 150,000 clones in the sample, about three quarters were seen once. Material for sequencing was PBMCs. These receptors all stem from a female donor in good health and CMV-seronegative. CDR3s include the opening cysteine and the closing phenylalanine or tryptophan. The order of the fields is CDR3 protein, CDR3 DNA, D gene, clone size, J gene, V gene. The D gene is left open where the match is weak. A row's size may be missing; if present it is once, few, many or a size class.

CDR3 protein: CASSLRGQGASEAFF; CDR3 DNA: TGTGCCAGCAGCCTCAGGGGGCAGGGGGCCTCTGAAGCTTTCTTT; D gene: TRBD1; clone size: NA; J gene: TRBJ1-1; V gene: TRBV28
CDR3 protein: CASSLTVPDNEQFF; CDR3 DNA: TGCGCCAGCAGCTTGACCGTGCCGGACAATGAGCAGTTCTTC; D gene: NA; clone size: NA; J gene: TRBJ2-1; V gene: TRBV5-1
CDR3 protein: CASSHGYSYEQYF; CDR3 DNA: TGCGCCAGCAGCCACGGGTACTCCTACGAGCAGTACTTC; D gene: NA; clone size: NA; J gene: TRBJ2-7; V gene: TRBV4-1
CDR3 protein: CASEARGIFAGELFF; CDR3 DNA: TGCGCCAGCGAGGCCAGGGGCATCTTCGCCGGGGAGCTGTTTTTT; D gene: NA; clone size: NA; J gene: TRBJ2-2; V gene: TRBV5-1
CDR3 protein: CASSPSGHSTYEQYF; CDR3 DNA: TGTGCCAGTAGTCCGTCCGGACATAGTACCTACGAGCAGTACTTC; D gene: NA; clone size: NA; J gene: TRBJ2-7; V gene: TRBV19
CDR3 protein: CARSLRWPPGIRAGELFF; CDR3 DNA: TGTGCCAGAAGCTTGCGGTGGCCGCCAGGGATACGTGCCGGGGAGCTGTTTTTT; D gene: NA; clone size: NA; J gene: TRBJ2-2; V gene: TRBV5-3
CDR3 protein: CASSRTGYSEKLFF; CDR3 DNA: TGTGCCAGCAGCCGGACAGGGTATAGTGAAAAACTGTTTTTT; D gene: TRBD1; clone size: once; J gene: TRBJ1-4; V gene: TRBV7-2
CDR3 protein: CAWSVLRGGYTF; CDR3 DNA: TGTGCCTGGAGTGTACTTAGGGGTGGCTACACCTTC; D gene: NA; clone size: NA; J gene: TRBJ1-2; V gene: TRBV30
CDR3 protein: CASSPGTVNNEKLFF; CDR3 DNA: TGTGCCAGCAGCCCGGGGACAGTTAATAATGAAAAACTGTTTTTT; D gene: TRBD1; clone size: NA; J gene: TRBJ1-4; V gene: TRBV5-4
CDR3 protein: CASSLILTGGSRDTEAFF; CDR3 DNA: TGTGCCAGCAGCCTCATCTTGACAGGGGGCTCCAGGGACACTGAAGCTTTCTTT; D gene: TRBD1; clone size: NA; J gene: TRBJ1-1; V gene: TRBV5-6
CDR3 protein: CAWRTSGRTNEQYF; CDR3 DNA: TGTGCCTGGAGGACTAGCGGGAGGACGAACGAGCAGTACTTC; D gene: TRBD2; clone size: few; J gene: TRBJ2-7; V gene: TRBV30
CDR3 protein: CASGRGGAAASGANVLTF; CDR3 DNA: TGTGCCAGCGGCCGGGGGGGGGCCGCTGCCTCTGGGGCCAACGTCCTGACTTTC; D gene: TRBD2; clone size: NA; J gene: TRBJ2-6; V gene: TRBV9
CDR3 protein: CASSSSGGFSAEQFF; CDR3 DNA: TGTGCCAGCAGCAGTAGCGGGGGCTTTTCCGCTGAGCAGTTCTTC; D gene: TRBD2; clone size: NA; J gene: TRBJ2-1; V gene: TRBV7-2
CDR3 protein: CASSLVGGPSSYEQYF; CDR3 DNA: TGTGCCAGCAGCTTAGTGGGGGGACCCAGCTCCTACGAGCAGTACTTC; D gene: NA; clone size: once; J gene: TRBJ2-7; V gene: TRBV7-9
CDR3 protein: CASTPFPEDTQYF; CDR3 DNA: TGTGCCAGCACTCCCTTCCCAGAAGATACGCAGTATTTT; D gene: NA; clone size: NA; J gene: TRBJ2-3; V gene: TRBV6-1
CDR3 protein: CASSSSGSRYNEQFF; CDR3 DNA: TGCGCCAGCAGCTCGAGCGGGAGTAGGTACAATGAGCAGTTCTTC; D gene: TRBD2; clone size: NA; J gene: TRBJ2-1; V gene: TRBV5-1
CDR3 protein: CASMEGRHYEQYF; CDR3 DNA: TGTGCCAGCATGGAGGGTCGGCACTACGAGCAGTACTTC; D gene: NA; clone size: NA; J gene: TRBJ2-7; V gene: TRBV27
CDR3 protein: CASTPGGILAYTQYF; CDR3 DNA: TGTGCCAGCACCCCTGGGGGGATCCTAGCTTATACGCAGTATTTT; D gene: NA; clone size: NA; J gene: TRBJ2-3; V gene: TRBV28
CDR3 protein: CASSYGQGNTEAFF; CDR3 DNA: TGTGCCAGCAGTTACGGACAGGGGAACACTGAAGCTTTCTTT; D gene: TRBD1; clone size: few; J gene: TRBJ1-1; V gene: TRBV6-5
CDR3 protein: CASSLVGSGGLSEQYF; CDR3 DNA: TGTGCCAGCAGCTTAGTTGGTAGCGGGGGATTAAGCGAGCAGTACTTC; D gene: TRBD2; clone size: NA; J gene: TRBJ2-7; V gene: TRBV11-2
CDR3 protein: CASTSLGRNTGELFF; CDR3 DNA: TGTGCCAGCACCTCCCTTGGCAGGAACACCGGGGAGCTGTTTTTT; D gene: NA; clone size: NA; J gene: TRBJ2-2; V gene: TRBV5-5
CDR3 protein: CASSQTYTSDSPLHF; CDR3 DNA: TGCGCCAGCAGCCAGACGTATACCAGCGATTCACCCCTCCACTTT; D gene: NA; clone size: once; J gene: TRBJ1-6; V gene: TRBV5-1
CDR3 protein: CASSVDRQGRGQQAYGYTF; CDR3 DNA: TGTGCCAGCAGCGTAGATCGCCAGGGGCGGGGACAGCAGGCCTATGGCTACACCTTC; D gene: TRBD1; clone size: NA; J gene: TRBJ1-2; V gene: TRBV9
CDR3 protein: CASSQGGQGYSPLHF; CDR3 DNA: TGTGCCAGCAGCCAAGGGGGACAGGGGTATTCACCCCTCCACTTT; D gene: TRBD1; clone size: NA; J gene: TRBJ1-6; V gene: TRBV4-2
CDR3 protein: CASSRMEGAGQETQYF; CDR3 DNA: TGTGCTAGCAGCCGGATGGAGGGGGCCGGCCAAGAGACCCAGTACTTC; D gene: NA; clone size: NA; J gene: TRBJ2-5; V gene: TRBV7-7
CDR3 protein: CASGGGAGNTIYF; CDR3 DNA: TGTGCCAGCGGGGGGGGCGCAGGAAACACCATATATTTT; D gene: NA; clone size: few; J gene: TRBJ1-3; V gene: TRBV7-9
CDR3 protein: CAISESSRWIEQFF; CDR3 DNA: TGTGCCATCAGTGAGTCGAGCAGGTGGATCGAGCAGTTCTTC; D gene: NA; clone size: NA; J gene: TRBJ2-1; V gene: TRBV10-3